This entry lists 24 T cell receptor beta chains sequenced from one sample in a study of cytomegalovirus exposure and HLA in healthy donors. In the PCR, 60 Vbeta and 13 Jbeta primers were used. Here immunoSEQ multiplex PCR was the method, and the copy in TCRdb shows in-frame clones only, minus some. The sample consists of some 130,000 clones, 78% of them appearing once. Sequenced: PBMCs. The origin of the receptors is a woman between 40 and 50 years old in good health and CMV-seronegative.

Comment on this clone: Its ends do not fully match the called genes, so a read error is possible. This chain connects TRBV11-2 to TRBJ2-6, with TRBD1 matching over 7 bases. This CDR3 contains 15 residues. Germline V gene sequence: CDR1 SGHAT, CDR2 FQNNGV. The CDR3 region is CASSFGTAGANGLTF. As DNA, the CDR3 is TGTGCCAGCAGCTTCGGGACAGCTGGGGCCAACGGCCTGACTTTC.

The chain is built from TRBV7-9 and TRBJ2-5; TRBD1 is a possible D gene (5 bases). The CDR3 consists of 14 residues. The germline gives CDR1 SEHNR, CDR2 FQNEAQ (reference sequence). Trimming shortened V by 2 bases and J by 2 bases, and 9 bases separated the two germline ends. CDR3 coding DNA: TGTGCCAGCAGCTTAATGGACACTCAAGAGACCCAGTACTTC. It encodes CASSLMDTQETQYF.

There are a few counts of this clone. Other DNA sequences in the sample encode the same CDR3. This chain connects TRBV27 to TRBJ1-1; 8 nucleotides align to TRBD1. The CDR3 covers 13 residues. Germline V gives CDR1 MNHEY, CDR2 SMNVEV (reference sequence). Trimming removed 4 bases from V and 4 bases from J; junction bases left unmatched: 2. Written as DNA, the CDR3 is TGTGCCAGCAGTTCAGGGGGCGGCACTGAAGCTTTCTTT. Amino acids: CASSSGGGTEAFF.

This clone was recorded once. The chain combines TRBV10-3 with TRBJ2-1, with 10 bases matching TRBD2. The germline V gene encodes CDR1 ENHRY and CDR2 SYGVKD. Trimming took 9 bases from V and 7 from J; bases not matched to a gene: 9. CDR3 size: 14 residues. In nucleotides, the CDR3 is TGTGCCATTGTACTAGCGGGATCGAGTAATGAGCAGTTCTTC. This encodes CAIVLAGSSNEQFF.

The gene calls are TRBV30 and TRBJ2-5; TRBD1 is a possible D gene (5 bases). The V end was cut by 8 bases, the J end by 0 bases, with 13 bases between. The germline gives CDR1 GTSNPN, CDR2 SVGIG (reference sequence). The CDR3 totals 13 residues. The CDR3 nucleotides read TGTGCCGTACAGGTCTTTGACCAAGAGACCCAGTACTTC. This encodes CAVQVFDQETQYF.

The CDR3 DNA reads TGTGCCAGCAGCTTAAGCGTGGTGGGGAACACCGGGGAGCTGTTTTTT. Protein: CASSLSVVGNTGELFF. V gene TRBV7-6 combines with J gene TRBJ2-2; D remains ambiguous. Germline loops: CDR1 SGHVS, CDR2 FNYEAQ. Trimming left V 2 bases short and J 1 base short, with 11 bases between. The CDR3 sequence is 16 residues long. The whole variable domain, remainder taken from reference TRBV7-6 and TRBJ2-2, is GAGVSQSPRYKVTKRGQDVALRCDPISGHVSLYWYRQALGQGPEFLTYFNYEAQQDKSGLPNDRFSAERPEGSISTLTIQRTEQRDSAMYRCASSLSVVGNTGELFFGEGSRLTVL.

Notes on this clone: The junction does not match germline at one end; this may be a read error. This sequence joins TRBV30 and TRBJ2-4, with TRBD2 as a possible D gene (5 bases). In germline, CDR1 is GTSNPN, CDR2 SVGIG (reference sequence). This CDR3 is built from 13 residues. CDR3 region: CALRGIAKNSQYF. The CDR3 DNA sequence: TGTGCCCTGAGAGGGATAGCCAAAAACAGTCAGTACTTC.

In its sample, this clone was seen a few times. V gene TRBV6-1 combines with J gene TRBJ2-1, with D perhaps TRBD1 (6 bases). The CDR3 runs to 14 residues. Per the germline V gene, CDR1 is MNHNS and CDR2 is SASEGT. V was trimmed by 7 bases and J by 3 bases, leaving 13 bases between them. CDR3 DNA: TGTGCCAGCATCATCGACAGGAACTACAATGAGCAGTTCTTC. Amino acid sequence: CASIIDRNYNEQFF.

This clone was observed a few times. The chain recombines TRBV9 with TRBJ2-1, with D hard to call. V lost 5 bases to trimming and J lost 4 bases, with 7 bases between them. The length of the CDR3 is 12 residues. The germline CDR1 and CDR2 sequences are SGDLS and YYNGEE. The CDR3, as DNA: TGTGCCAGCAGTACTACTTACAATGAGCAGTTCTTC. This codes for CASSTTYNEQFF.

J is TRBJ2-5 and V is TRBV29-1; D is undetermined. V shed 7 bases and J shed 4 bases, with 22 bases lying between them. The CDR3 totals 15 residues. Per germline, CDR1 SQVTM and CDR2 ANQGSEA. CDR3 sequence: CSAVAETTSRETQYF. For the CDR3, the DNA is TGCAGCGCCGTTGCCGAGACAACCTCACGAGAGACCCAGTACTTC.

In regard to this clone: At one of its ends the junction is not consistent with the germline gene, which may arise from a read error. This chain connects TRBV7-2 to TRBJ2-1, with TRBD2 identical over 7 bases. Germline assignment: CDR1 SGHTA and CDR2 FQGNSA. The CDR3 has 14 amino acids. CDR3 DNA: TGTGCCAGCAGCTTAGGGACCCTAGCGGCCCAAGGTGTCTTC. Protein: CASSLGTLAAQGVF.

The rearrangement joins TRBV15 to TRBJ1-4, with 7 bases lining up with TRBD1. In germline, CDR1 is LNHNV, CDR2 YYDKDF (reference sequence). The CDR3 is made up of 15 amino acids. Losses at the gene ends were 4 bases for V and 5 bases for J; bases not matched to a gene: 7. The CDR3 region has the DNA TGTGCCACCAGCATTGAGGGGGCCTCCAATGAAAAACTGTTTTTT. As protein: CATSIEGASNEKLFF.

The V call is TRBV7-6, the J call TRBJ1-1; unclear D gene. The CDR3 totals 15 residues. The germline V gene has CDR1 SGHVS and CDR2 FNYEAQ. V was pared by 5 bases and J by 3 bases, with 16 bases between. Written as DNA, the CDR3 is TGTGCCAGCAGCCAAAAAGGGATGAGGGACACTGAAGCTTTCTTT. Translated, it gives CASSQKGMRDTEAFF.

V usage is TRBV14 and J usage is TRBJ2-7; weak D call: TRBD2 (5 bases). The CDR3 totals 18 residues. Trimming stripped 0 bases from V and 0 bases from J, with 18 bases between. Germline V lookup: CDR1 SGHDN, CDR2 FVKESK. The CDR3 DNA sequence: TGTGCCAGCAGCCAAGATAGGTTGGCAGCCGACTACTCCTACGAGCAGTACTTC. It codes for CASSQDRLAADYSYEQYF.

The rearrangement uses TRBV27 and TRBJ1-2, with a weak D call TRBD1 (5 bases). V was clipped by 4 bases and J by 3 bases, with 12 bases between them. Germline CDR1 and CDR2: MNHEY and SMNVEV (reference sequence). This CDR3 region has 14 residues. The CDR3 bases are TGTGCCAGCAGTTCGGCGGGGGAGGACTATGGCTACACCTTC. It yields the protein CASSSAGEDYGYTF.

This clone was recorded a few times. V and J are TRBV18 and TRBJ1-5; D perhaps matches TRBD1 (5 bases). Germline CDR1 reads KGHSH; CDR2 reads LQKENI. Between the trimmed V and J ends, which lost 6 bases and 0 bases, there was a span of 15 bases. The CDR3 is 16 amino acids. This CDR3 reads CASSPTQGISNQPQHF. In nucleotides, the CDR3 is TGTGCCAGCTCCCCCACTCAGGGAATTAGCAATCAGCCCCAGCATTTT.

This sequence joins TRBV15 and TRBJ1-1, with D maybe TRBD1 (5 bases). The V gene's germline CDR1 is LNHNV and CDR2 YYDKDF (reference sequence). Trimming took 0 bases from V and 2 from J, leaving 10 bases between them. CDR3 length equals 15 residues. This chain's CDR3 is CATSRDETANTEAFF. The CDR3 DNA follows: TGTGCCACCAGCAGAGATGAGACAGCAAACACTGAAGCTTTCTTT. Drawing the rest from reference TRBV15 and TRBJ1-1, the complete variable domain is DAMVIQNPRYQVTQFGKPVTLSCSQTLNHNVMYWYQQKSSQAPKLLFHYYDKDFNNEADTPDNFQSRRPNTSFCFLDIRSPGLGDTAMYLCATSRDETANTEAFFGQGTRLTVV.

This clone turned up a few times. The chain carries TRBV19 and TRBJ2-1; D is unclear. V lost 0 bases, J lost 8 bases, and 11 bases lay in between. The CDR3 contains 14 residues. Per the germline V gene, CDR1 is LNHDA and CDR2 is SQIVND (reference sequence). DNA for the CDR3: TGTGCCAGTAGTATAGATTCCGACAACTATGAGCAGTTCTTC. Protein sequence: CASSIDSDNYEQFF.

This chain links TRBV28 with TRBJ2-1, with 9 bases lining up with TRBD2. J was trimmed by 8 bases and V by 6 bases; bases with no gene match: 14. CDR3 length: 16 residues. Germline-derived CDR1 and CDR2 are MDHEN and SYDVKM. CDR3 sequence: CASSNPRRTSVDEQFF. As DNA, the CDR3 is TGTGCCAGCAGCAACCCCCGCCGGACTAGCGTGGATGAGCAGTTCTTC.

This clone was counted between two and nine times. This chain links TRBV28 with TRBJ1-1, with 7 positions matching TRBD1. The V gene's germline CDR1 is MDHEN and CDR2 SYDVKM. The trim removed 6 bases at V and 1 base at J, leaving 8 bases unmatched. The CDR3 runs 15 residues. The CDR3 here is CASRPTQGRNTEAFF. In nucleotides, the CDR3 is TGTGCCAGCAGACCGACACAGGGGAGGAACACTGAAGCTTTCTTT.

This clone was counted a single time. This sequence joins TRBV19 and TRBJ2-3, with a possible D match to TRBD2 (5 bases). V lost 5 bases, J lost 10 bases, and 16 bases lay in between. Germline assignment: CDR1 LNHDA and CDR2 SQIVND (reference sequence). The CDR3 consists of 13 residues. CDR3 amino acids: CASSPDGWRAQYF. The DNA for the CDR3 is TGTGCCAGTAGTCCTGACGGTTGGCGGGCGCAGTATTTT.

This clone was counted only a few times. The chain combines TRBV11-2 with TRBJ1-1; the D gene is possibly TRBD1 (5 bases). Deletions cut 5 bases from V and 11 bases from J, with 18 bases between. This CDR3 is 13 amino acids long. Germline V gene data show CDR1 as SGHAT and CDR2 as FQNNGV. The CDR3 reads CASSPRTDGGAFF. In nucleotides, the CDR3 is TGTGCCAGCAGCCCCCGCACGGATGGGGGGGCTTTCTTT.

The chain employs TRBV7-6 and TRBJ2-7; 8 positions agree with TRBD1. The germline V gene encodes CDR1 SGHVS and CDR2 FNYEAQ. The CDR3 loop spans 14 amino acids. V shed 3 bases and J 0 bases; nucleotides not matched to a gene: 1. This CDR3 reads CASSLGTGSYEQYF. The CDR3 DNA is TGTGCCAGCAGCTTGGGGACAGGCTCCTACGAGCAGTACTTC.

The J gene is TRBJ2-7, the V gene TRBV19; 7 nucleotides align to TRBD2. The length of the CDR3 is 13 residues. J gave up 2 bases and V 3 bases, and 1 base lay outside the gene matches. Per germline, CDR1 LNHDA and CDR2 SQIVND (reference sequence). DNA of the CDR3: TGTGCCAGTAGTATCGGGGGGACCTACGAGCAGTACTTC. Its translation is CASSIGGTYEQYF.